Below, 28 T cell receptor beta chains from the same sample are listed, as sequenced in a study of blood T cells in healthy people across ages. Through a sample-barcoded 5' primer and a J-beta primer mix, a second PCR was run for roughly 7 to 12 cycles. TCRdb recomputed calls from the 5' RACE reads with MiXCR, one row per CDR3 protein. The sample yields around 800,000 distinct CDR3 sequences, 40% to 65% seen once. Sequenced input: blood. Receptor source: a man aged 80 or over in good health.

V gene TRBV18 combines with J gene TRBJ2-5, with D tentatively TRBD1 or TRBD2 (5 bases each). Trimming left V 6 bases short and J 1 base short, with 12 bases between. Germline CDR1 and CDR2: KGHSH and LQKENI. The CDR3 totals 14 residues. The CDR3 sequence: CASSEGRAQETQYF. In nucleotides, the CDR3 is TGTGCCAGCTCCGAGGGCAGGGCCCAAGAGACCCAGTACTTC.

CDR3 amino acids: CASSFLKRPRSGGTDTQYF. In nucleotides, the CDR3 is TGTGCCAGCAGCTTTCTGAAGCGCCCACGTTCGGGGGGCACAGATACGCAGTATTTT. The chain combines TRBV7-2 with TRBJ2-3, with D perhaps TRBD2 (6 bases). The CDR3 runs to 19 residues. The ends were cut back, 3 bases at V and 1 base at J, with 23 bases in the middle. The germline V gene encodes CDR1 SGHTA and CDR2 FQGNSA.

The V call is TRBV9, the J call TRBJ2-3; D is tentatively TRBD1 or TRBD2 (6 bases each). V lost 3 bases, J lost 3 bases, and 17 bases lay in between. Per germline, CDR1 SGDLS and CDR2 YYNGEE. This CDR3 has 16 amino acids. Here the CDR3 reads CASSAGARGRTDTQYF. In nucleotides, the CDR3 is TGTGCCAGCAGCGCCGGCGCGAGGGGGAGGACAGATACGCAGTATTTT. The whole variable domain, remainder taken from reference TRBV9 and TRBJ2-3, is DSGVTQTPKHLITATGQRVTLRCSPRSGDLSVYWYQQSLDQGLQFLIQYYNGEERAKGNILERFSAQQFPDLHSELNLSSLELGDSALYFCASSAGARGRTDTQYFGPGTRLTVL.

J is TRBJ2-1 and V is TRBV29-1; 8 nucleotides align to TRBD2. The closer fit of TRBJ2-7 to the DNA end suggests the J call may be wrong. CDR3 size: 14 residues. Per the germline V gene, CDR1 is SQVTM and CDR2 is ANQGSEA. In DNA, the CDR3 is TGCAGCGTCCTGACTAGCGCTTCCTACAATGAGCAGTACTTC. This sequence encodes CSVLTSASYNEQYF.

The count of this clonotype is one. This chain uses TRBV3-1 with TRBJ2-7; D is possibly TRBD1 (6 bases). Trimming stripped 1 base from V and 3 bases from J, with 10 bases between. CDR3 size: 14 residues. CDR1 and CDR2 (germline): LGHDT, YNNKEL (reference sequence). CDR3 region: CASSQVEQGYEQYF. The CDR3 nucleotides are TGTGCCAGCAGCCAAGTTGAACAGGGCTACGAGCAGTACTTC.

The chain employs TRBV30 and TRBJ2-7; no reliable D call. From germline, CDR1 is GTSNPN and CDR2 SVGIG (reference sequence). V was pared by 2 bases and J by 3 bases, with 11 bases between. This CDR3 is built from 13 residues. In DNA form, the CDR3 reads TGTGCCTGGAGTCTCCCTGGGATCTACGAGCAGTACTTC. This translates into CAWSLPGIYEQYF.

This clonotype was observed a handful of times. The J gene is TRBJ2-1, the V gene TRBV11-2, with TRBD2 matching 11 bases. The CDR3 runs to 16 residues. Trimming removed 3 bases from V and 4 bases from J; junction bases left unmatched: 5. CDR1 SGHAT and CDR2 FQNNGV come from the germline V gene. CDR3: CASSFQGTSGYNEQFF. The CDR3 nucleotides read TGTGCCAGCAGCTTTCAGGGGACTAGCGGTTACAATGAGCAGTTCTTC. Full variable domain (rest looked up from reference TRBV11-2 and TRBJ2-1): EAGVAQSPRYKIIEKRQSVAFWCNPISGHATLYWYQQILGQGPKLLIQFQNNGVVDDSQLPKDRFSAERLKGVDSTLKIQPAKLEDSAVYLCASSFQGTSGYNEQFFGPGTRLTVL.

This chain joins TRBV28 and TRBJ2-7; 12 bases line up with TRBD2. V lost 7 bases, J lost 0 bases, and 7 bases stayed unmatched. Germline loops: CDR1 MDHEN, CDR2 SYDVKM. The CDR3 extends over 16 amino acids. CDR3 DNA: TGTGCCAGCAACGTGGGACTAGCGGGCGACTCCTACGAGCAGTACTTC. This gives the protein CASNVGLAGDSYEQYF.

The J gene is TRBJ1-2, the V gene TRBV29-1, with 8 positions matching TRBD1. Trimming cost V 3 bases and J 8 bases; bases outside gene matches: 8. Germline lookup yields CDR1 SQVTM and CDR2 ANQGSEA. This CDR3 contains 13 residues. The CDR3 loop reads CSVEPGGLYGYTF. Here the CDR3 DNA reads TGCAGCGTTGAGCCAGGGGGCTTGTACGGCTACACCTTC.

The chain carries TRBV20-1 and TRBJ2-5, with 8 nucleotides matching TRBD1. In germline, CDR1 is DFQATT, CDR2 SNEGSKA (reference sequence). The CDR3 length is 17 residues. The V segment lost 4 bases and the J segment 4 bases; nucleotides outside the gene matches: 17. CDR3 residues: CSAKGGSGGWDLETQYF. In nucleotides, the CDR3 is TGCAGTGCTAAAGGGGGCTCAGGGGGCTGGGACCTAGAGACCCAGTACTTC.

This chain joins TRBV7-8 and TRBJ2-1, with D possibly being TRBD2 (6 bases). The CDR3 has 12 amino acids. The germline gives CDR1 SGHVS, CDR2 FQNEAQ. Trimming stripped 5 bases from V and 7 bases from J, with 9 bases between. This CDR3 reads CASSHRGNEQFF. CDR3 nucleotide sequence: TGTGCCAGCAGCCATCGGGGGAATGAGCAGTTCTTC.

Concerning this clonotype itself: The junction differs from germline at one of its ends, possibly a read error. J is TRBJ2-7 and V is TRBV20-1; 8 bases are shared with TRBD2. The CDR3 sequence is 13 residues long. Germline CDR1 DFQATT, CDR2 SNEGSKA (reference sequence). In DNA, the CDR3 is TGCAGTGCACGGACTAGCCGGCACTACGGGCAGTACTTC. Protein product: CSARTSRHYGQYF.

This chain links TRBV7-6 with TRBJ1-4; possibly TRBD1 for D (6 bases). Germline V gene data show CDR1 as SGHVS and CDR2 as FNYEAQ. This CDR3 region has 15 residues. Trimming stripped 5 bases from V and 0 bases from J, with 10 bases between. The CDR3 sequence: CASSLTGSTNEKLFF. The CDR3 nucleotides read TGTGCCAGCAGCCTGACAGGCTCAACTAATGAAAAACTGTTTTTT.

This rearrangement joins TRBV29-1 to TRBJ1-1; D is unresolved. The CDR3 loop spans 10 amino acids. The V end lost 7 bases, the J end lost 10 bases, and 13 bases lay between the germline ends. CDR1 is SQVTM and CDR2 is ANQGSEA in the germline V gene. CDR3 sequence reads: CSASQTVAFF. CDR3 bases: TGCAGCGCTAGTCAAACGGTAGCTTTCTTT.

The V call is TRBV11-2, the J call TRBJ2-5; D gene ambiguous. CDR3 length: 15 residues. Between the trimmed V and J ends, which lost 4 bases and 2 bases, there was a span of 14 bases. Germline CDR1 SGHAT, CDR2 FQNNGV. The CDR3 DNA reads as TGTGCCAGCAGCTCCCCCACCCTTTATCAAGAGACCCAGTACTTC. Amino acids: CASSSPTLYQETQYF.

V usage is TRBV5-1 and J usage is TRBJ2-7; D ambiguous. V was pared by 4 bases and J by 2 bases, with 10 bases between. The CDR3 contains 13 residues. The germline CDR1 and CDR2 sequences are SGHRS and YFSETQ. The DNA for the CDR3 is TGCGCCAGCAGCACCCCCAACCCCTACGAGCAGTACTTC. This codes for CASSTPNPYEQYF.

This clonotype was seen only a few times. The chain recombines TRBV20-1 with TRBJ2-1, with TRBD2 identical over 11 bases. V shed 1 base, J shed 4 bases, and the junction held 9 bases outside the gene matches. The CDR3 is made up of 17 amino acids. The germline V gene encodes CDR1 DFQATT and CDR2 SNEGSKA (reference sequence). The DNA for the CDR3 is TGCAGTGCTAGAGCACTAGCGGGAGCGCCGGGTTACAATGAGCAGTTCTTC. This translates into CSARALAGAPGYNEQFF.

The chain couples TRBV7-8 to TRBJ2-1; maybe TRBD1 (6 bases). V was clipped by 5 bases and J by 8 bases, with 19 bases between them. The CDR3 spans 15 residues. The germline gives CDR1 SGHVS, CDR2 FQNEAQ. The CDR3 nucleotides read TGTGCCAGCAGCCCCACGGGGTGGGGGCGGGATGAGCAGTTCTTC. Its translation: CASSPTGWGRDEQFF.

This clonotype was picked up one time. The CDR3 DNA reads TGCAGTGCTAGAGATCCCAGAGGACTAGCAGTGAACACCGGGGAGCTGTTTTTT. Protein sequence: CSARDPRGLAVNTGELFF. J is TRBJ2-2 and V is TRBV20-1; 8 bases line up with TRBD2. The germline gives CDR1 DFQATT, CDR2 SNEGSKA (reference sequence). V lost 0 bases and J lost 1; bases outside the gene matches: 10. The CDR3 is 18 residues long.

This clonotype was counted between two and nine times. As DNA, the CDR3 is TGTGCCAGCAGCCTCGGGCTAGGGATCACAGATACGCAGTATTTT. Protein product: CASSLGLGITDTQYF. The V call is TRBV5-6, the J call TRBJ2-3; no definite D call. V lost 4 bases to trimming and J lost 2 bases, with 14 bases between them. The CDR3 consists of 15 residues. CDR1 is SGHDT, CDR2 YYEEEE, per germline.

CDR3 loop: CSARDFQGNYNEQFF. CDR3 nucleotide sequence: TGCAGTGCTAGAGATTTCCAGGGGAACTACAATGAGCAGTTCTTC. The chain has TRBV20-1 and TRBJ2-1; D possibly corresponds to TRBD1 (6 bases). The V and J ends lost 0 bases and 3 bases respectively, with 12 bases between them. Germline-derived CDR1 and CDR2 are DFQATT and SNEGSKA (reference sequence). The CDR3 is made up of 15 amino acids.

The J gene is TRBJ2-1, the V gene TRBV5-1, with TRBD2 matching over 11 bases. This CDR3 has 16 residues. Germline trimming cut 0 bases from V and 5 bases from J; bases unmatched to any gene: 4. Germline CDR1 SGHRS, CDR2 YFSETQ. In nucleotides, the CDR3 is TGCGCCAGCAGCTTGGCGACTAGCGGGGTCCACAATGAGCAGTTCTTC. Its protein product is CASSLATSGVHNEQFF.

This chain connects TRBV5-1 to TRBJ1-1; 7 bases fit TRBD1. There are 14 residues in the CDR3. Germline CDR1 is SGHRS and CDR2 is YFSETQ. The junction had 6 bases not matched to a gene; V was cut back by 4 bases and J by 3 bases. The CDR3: CASSIDRADTEAFF. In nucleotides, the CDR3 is TGCGCCAGCAGCATTGACAGGGCCGACACTGAAGCTTTCTTT.

CDR3 nucleotide sequence: TGTGCCAGCAGCCAAGATTGGAGACTAGGGCACTACGAGCAGTACTTC. Amino acid sequence: CASSQDWRLGHYEQYF. The chain joins TRBV3-1 to TRBJ2-7, with D tentatively TRBD2 (6 bases). The CDR3 loop spans 16 amino acids. Germline CDR1 and CDR2: LGHDT and YNNKEL (reference sequence). Trimming left V 0 bases short and J 3 bases short, with 15 bases between.

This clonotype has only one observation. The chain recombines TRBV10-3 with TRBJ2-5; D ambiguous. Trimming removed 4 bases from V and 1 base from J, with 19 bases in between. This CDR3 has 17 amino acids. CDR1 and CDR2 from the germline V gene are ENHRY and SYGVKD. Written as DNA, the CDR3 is TGTGCCATCAGTGTTGATCCGGCTCGCAACCTCCAAGAGACCCAGTACTTC. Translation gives CAISVDPARNLQETQYF.

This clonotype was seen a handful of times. The CDR3 bases are TGTGCCAGCAGTGATGGGGCGCTAAACACTGAAGCTTTCTTT. The encoded protein is CASSDGALNTEAFF. The chain links TRBV3-1 to TRBJ1-1; D might be TRBD1 (5 bases). V shed 6 bases and J shed 2 bases, with 13 bases lying between them. This CDR3 region has 14 residues. The germline V gene has CDR1 LGHDT and CDR2 YNNKEL (reference sequence).

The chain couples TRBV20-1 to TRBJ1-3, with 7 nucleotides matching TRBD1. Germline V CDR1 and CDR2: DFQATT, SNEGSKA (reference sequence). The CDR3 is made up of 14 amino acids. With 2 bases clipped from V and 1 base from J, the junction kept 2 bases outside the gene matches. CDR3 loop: CSARQGGSGNTIYF. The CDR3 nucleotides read TGCAGTGCTAGACAGGGGGGTTCTGGAAACACCATATATTTT.

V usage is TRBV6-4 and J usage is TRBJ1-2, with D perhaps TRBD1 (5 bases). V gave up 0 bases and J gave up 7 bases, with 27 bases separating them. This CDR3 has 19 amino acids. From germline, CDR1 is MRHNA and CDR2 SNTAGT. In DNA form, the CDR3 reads TGTGCCAGCAGTGACTCCAATGACCGGGGATCACCTCCGAGGGGTGGCTACACCTTC. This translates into CASSDSNDRGSPPRGGYTF.